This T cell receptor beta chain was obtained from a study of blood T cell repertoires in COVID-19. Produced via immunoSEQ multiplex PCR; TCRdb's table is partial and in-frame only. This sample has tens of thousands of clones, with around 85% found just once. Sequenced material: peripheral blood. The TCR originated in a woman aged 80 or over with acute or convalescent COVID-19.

The CDR3 region is CASSPGQGGSTEAFF. CDR3 bases: TGTGCCAGCAGCCCGGGACAGGGGGGATCCACTGAAGCTTTCTTT. The chain joins TRBV7-2 to TRBJ1-1; 11 nucleotides line up with TRBD1. Per germline, CDR1 SGHTA and CDR2 FQGNSA. The CDR3 loop spans 15 amino acids. After removal of 5 bases from V and 4 bases from J, the junction contained 6 bases not matched to a gene.